Detailed here is one T cell receptor beta chain. These data are taken from a study of shared clonotypes between healthy human individuals. Sequencing was performed with immunoSEQ multiplex PCR; in TCRdb, only in-frame clones are kept and a portion is missing. The sample includes about 1.5 million clones, 96% seen only once; the top ten take approximately 1.1%. The TCR sequence derives from a man aged 25-40 years in good health. Sequencing was done on a sample of naive CD4+ T cells sorted from blood. Sample subset: CD45RA+ positively selected.

This chain's CDR3 is CAWSVVRTSGPSTDTQYF. CDR3 nucleotides: TGTGCCTGGAGTGTGGTAAGAACTAGCGGACCTAGCACAGATACGCAGTATTTT. V gene TRBV30 combines with J gene TRBJ2-3, with TRBD2 matching 8 bases. V was pared by 0 bases and J by 0 bases, with 11 bases of the junction left unmatched. This CDR3 region has 18 residues. Germline values: CDR1 GTSNPN, CDR2 SVGIG (reference sequence).